These T cell receptor beta chains were read from a single sample in a study of blood T cell repertoires in COVID-19. The protocol was immunoSEQ multiplex PCR, while the TCRdb copy is restricted to in-frame clones and leaves out a portion. Here the sample spans tens of thousands of clones, roughly 84% being singletons. The specimen was peripheral blood. The receptors here all came from a woman aged 80 or over in a cohort sampled during active or convalescent COVID-19. Each CDR3 is given with its conserved first and last residue. A D gene is named only where the DNA matches it firmly. The size of a clone is reported for some rows only, either as once, few or many, or as a class for expanded clones.

>NA|14|TRBJ1-5|TRBD1|TRBV5-1
TGCGCCAGCAGCTTTACAGGGGGGAATCAGCCCCAGCATTTT
CASSFTGGNQPQHF
>NA|14|TRBJ1-6|NA|TRBV7-3
TGTGCCAGCAGCTGGGGGCCAAACAATTCACCCCTCCACTTT
CASSWGPNNSPLHF
>once|13|TRBJ1-1|NA|TRBV2
TGTGCCACCAAGGGGCAGATGAACACTGAAGCTTTCTTT
CATKGQMNTEAFF
>NA|17|TRBJ2-5|TRBD1|TRBV28
TGTGCCAGCAGTACCAATGGACAGGGAAGGGTCGGGGAGACCCAGTACTTC
CASSTNGQGRVGETQYF
>NA|13|TRBJ1-4|NA|TRBV7-7
TGTGCTAGCAGCTTAGGAGTCAATGAAAAACTGTTTTTT
CASSLGVNEKLFF
>few|15|TRBJ1-5|NA|TRBV5-1
TGCGCCAGCAGCTGGGGGGGGCTGGGCAATCAGCCCCAGCATTTT
CASSWGGLGNQPQHF
>NA|17|TRBJ2-3|TRBD2|TRBV9
TGTGCCAGCAGCGTATCGACTAGCGGACCAGACACAGATACGCAGTATTTT
CASSVSTSGPDTDTQYF
>NA|12|TRBJ2-1|NA|TRBV11-3
TGTGCCAGTGAAGCCATAGATTCAGGGAAGTTCTTC
CASEAIDSGKFF
>NA|13|TRBJ1-6|NA|TRBV6-5
TGTGCCAGCACAGGCGCAATTAATTCACCCCTCCACTTT
CASTGAINSPLHF
>NA|17|TRBJ2-2|TRBD2|TRBV2
TGTGCCAGCAGTGAATGGGTAGCGGGAGCGGCCACCGGGGAGCTGTTTTTT
CASSEWVAGAATGELFF
>NA|13|TRBJ2-7|NA|TRBV27
TGTGCCAGCAGTTTAGGGGGCATCTACGAGCAGTACTTC
CASSLGGIYEQYF